One sample yielded the 15 T cell receptor beta chains listed below, sequenced in a study of CD8 T cells in ankylosing spondylitis. TCRdb redid the calling of the 5' RACE reads with MiXCR, one entry per CDR3 protein. The sample holds 250,000 to 400,000 distinct CDR3 sequences, around a tenth seen once. Sequencing input: blood, either unsorted or a sorted T cell fraction (not recorded which). The receptors come from a female donor with ankylosing spondylitis or in good health (not recorded which).

A note on this clonotype: Relative to the germline gene, one junction end is altered; a read error may explain this. The chain is built from TRBV5-6 and TRBJ2-3, with D perhaps matching TRBD1 or TRBD2 (5 bases each). This CDR3 comprises 17 residues. Germline V gene sequence: CDR1 SGHDT, CDR2 YYEEEE. The CDR3 loop is CPSSQLSRGDGPDTQYF. The CDR3 nucleotides are TGCCCCAGCAGCCAACTTTCCCGGGGCGACGGCCCAGATACGCAGTATTTT.

This clonotype showed up many times. This rearrangement joins TRBV6-4 to TRBJ1-2; D call uncertain. The germline V gene encodes CDR1 MRHNA and CDR2 SNTAGT. The CDR3 spans 14 residues. Trimming removed 2 bases at V and 4 bases at J, with 11 bases between. The CDR3 region has the DNA TGTGCCAGCAGTGACATGCCCGGGGTCTATGGCTACACCTTC. Its protein product is CASSDMPGVYGYTF.

This clonotype was found many times. V gene TRBV20-1 combines with J gene TRBJ1-3, with 8 positions matching TRBD1. Germline trimming cut 6 bases from V and 3 bases from J; bases unmatched to any gene: 13. CDR3 size: 16 residues. The V gene's germline CDR1 is DFQATT and CDR2 SNEGSKA (reference sequence). As DNA, the CDR3 is TGCAGTGCCCCTCCCCGGGGACAGGACTTTGGAAACACCATATATTTT. Translating it yields CSAPPRGQDFGNTIYF.

This clonotype was counted only a few times. The rearrangement uses TRBV7-9 and TRBJ2-2, with 8 bases aligning to TRBD2. Looked up from germline, CDR1 is SEHNR and CDR2 is FQNEAQ (reference sequence). V lost 3 bases to trimming and J lost 3 bases; unmatched junction nucleotides: 0. The CDR3 length is 14 residues. The CDR3 spells CASSFGGDTGELFF. DNA for the CDR3: TGTGCCAGCAGCTTCGGGGGGGACACCGGGGAGCTGTTTTTT.

The chain carries TRBV25-1 and TRBJ2-3, with D perhaps assigned TRBD1 or TRBD2 (5 bases each). The CDR3 covers 13 residues. Germline CDR1 is MGHDK and CDR2 is SYGVNS. V dropped 5 bases and J dropped 11 bases, with 17 bases sitting between them. CDR3 nucleotide sequence: TGTGCCAGCAGTCATAAGGGGAGTTTCTGGCAGTATTTT. Translated: CASSHKGSFWQYF.

Remarks on this clonotype: A much larger clone lies a single base off, so this may be a read error. The conserved final phenylalanine or tryptophan is absent from the CDR3, which likely points to a read error. The V gene is TRBV24-1, the J gene TRBJ1-2; D call uncertain. CDR3 length: 12 residues. The germline CDR1 and CDR2 sequences are KGHDR and SFDVKD. Trimming cost V 2 bases and J 6 bases, with 6 bases left between them. The DNA for the CDR3 is TGTGCCACCAGTGATTCGACCGATGGCTACACCATC. Amino acid sequence: CATSDSTDGYTI.

The chain links TRBV21-1 to TRBJ2-5; the table's TRBD2 call for D was not verified on the DNA. TRBV21-1 is a pseudogene segment. There are 16 residues in the CDR3. The chain's CDR3 is CASSKVGTSGRKTQYF. CDR3 coding DNA: TGTGCCAGCAGCAAAGTCGGGACTAGCGGGAGAAAGACCCAGTACTTC.

In its sample, this clonotype was seen a few times. The chain carries TRBV28 and TRBJ2-7; the D gene is possibly TRBD1 (7 bases). The CDR3 extends over 17 amino acids. Between the trimmed V and J ends, which lost 3 bases and 2 bases, there was a span of 20 bases. CDR1 and CDR2 from the germline V gene are MDHEN and SYDVKM. CDR3 protein: CASSFLTRGAIPYEQYF. The CDR3 DNA is TGTGCCAGCAGTTTTCTAACCAGGGGGGCGATCCCCTACGAGCAGTACTTC. The full variable domain, its missing parts supplied by reference TRBV28 and TRBJ2-7, is DVKVTQSSRYLVKRTGEKVFLECVQDMDHENMFWYRQDPGLGLRLIYFSYDVKMKEKGDIPEGYSVSREKKERFSLILESASTNQTSMYLCASSFLTRGAIPYEQYFGPGTRLTVT.

This clonotype was seen only a few times. V gene TRBV18 combines with J gene TRBJ2-7; D call uncertain. Trimming stripped 4 bases from V and 0 bases from J, with 10 bases between. Germline V lookup: CDR1 KGHSH, CDR2 LQKENI. The CDR3 is 14 amino acids. The CDR3 here is CASSLPLSSYEQYF. The CDR3, as DNA: TGTGCCAGCTCACTGCCTCTTAGCTCCTACGAGCAGTACTTC.

The genes are TRBV19 and TRBJ2-3; 7 bases align to TRBD1. Losses at the gene ends were 9 bases for V and 4 bases for J; bases not matched to a gene: 13. Germline CDR1 and CDR2: LNHDA and SQIVND (reference sequence). CDR3 length: 15 amino acids. For the CDR3, the DNA is TGTGCCAGCACCACTACAGGGGCTTTAGCAGATACGCAGTATTTT. As protein: CASTTTGALADTQYF. The entire variable domain, with the rest obtained from reference TRBV19 and TRBJ2-3, is as follows: DGGITQSPKYLFRKEGQNVTLSCEQNLNHDAMYWYRQDPGQGLRLIYYSQIVNDFQKGDIAEGYSVSREKKESFPLTVTSAQKNPTAFYLCASTTTGALADTQYFGPGTRLTVL.

The sample holds many counts of this clonotype. The V and J genes are TRBV20-1 and TRBJ1-2; 7 positions match TRBD1. The CDR3 totals 13 residues. After removal of 3 bases from V and 8 bases from J, the junction contained 9 bases not matched to a gene. Germline V gene data show CDR1 as DFQATT and CDR2 as SNEGSKA (reference sequence). The CDR3 here is CSASEDRAGGYTF. DNA of the CDR3: TGCAGTGCTAGTGAAGACAGGGCGGGAGGCTACACCTTC.

This clonotype was observed once. A read error is possible here, since a much larger clone lies one base away. The chain carries TRBV20-1 and TRBJ2-1; the match to TRBD2 covers 14 bases. The V gene's germline CDR1 is DFQATT and CDR2 SNEGSKA (reference sequence). This CDR3 region has 16 residues. CDR3 sequence: CCAPGLAGGSSSEQFF. The CDR3 DNA sequence: TGCTGTGCTCCCGGACTAGCGGGAGGTAGTTCCAGTGAGCAGTTCTTC.

This clonotype occurred many times. The rearrangement joins TRBV12-3 or TRBV12-4 to TRBJ2-7, with TRBD1 as a possible D gene (6 bases). The CDR3 is 12 residues long. The V and J ends lost 3 bases and 8 bases respectively, with 11 bases between them. CDR3: CASSLGAPKQYF. As DNA, the CDR3 is TGTGCCAGCAGTTTGGGGGCCCCGAAGCAGTACTTC.

This clonotype was seen repeatedly, ten times or more. This chain joins TRBV7-2 and TRBJ1-6; D perhaps matches TRBD1 (6 bases). The CDR3 runs to 13 residues. Germline values: CDR1 SGHTA, CDR2 FQGNSA. V lost 5 bases, J lost 7 bases, and 9 bases lay in between. The CDR3 sequence: CASSQDRNSPLHF. The CDR3 bases are TGTGCCAGCAGCCAAGACAGGAATTCACCCCTCCACTTT.

On this clonotype: At one of its ends the junction is not consistent with the germline gene, which may arise from a read error. The chain is built from TRBV6-1 and TRBJ1-1, with 7 bases matching TRBD1. The CDR3 length is 15 residues. The germline V gene has CDR1 MNHNS and CDR2 SASEGT. CDR3 bases: TGTGTCAGCAGTGGAAGCTCAGGGGGGAACACTGAAGCTTTCTTT. It yields the protein CVSSGSSGGNTEAFF.